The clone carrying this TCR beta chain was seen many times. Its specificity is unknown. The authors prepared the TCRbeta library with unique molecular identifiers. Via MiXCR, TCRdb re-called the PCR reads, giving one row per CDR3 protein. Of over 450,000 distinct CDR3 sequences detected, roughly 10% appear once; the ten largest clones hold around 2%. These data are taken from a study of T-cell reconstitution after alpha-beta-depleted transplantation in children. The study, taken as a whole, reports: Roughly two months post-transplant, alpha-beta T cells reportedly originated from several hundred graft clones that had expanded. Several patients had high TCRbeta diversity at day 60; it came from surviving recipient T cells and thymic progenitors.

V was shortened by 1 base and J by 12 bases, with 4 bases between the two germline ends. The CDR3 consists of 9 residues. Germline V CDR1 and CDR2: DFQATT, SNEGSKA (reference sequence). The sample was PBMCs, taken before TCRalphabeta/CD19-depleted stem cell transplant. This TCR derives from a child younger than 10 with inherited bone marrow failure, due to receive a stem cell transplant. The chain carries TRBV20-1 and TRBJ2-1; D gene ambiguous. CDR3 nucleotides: TGCAGTGCTAGAGCGGGGCAGTTCTTC. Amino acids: CSARAGQFF.